This paragraph covers one TCR beta chain sequence. Antigen: not known. The source of the sample is a study of T cells in Graves' hyperthyroidism and ophthalmopathy. Exclusion of patients followed from uncontrolled infection, other autoimmune disease, pregnancy or lactation. On the basis of clinical symptoms, serum thyroxine and TRAb, thyroid ultrasound and orbital computed tomography, diagnoses were made. Whole-study results and caveats: Most expanded thyroid clonotypes above 0.001 recurred in blood.

Amplification yielded TCR beta CDR3 regions, with RNA transcripts as the source. During a first-round RT-PCR of the TCR CDR3, the HTBI primer set was used. TCRdb independently ran MiXCR on the multiplex PCR reads; one entry per CDR3 protein. The sample shows 30,000 to 35,000 distinct CDR3 sequences, 45% to 55% of them seen only once. Trimming at V came to 0 bases and at J to 8 bases, leaving 2 bases not matched to a gene. The CDR3 has 14 amino acids. Germline V gene lookup returns CDR1 DFQATT and CDR2 SNEGSKA (reference sequence). This clonotype was sampled from a woman in her 40s with Graves' ophthalmopathy. The sample taken for sequencing was blood. The rearrangement uses TRBV20-1 and TRBJ1-6, with TRBD1 matching over 9 bases. Written as DNA, the CDR3 is TGCAGTGCTAGAGAGGACAGGGGTTATTCACCCCTCCACTTT. Translating gives CSAREDRGYSPLHF.